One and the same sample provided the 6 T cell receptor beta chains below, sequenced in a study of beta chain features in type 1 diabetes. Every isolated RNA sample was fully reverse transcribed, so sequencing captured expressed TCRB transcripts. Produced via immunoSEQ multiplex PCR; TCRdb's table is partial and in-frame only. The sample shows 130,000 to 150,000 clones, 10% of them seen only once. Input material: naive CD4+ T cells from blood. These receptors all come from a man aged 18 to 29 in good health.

CDR3 amino acids: CASSLQGASNEQFF. The CDR3 DNA sequence: TGTGCCAGTAGTCTCCAGGGGGCATCCAATGAGCAGTTCTTC. The chain employs TRBV19 and TRBJ2-1; the match to TRBD1 covers 8 bases. Germline trimming cut 5 bases from V and 6 bases from J; bases unmatched to any gene: 6. There are 14 residues in the CDR3. In germline, CDR1 is LNHDA, CDR2 SQIVND (reference sequence).

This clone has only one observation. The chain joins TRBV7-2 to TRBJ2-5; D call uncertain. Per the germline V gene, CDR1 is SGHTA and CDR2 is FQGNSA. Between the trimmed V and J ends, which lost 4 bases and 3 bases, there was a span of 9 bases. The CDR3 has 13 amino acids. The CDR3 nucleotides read TGTGCCAGCAGCTCTCGTTTTAAAGAGACCCAGTACTTC. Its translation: CASSSRFKETQYF.

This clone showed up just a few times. The CDR3 DNA follows: TGTGCCAGCAGTTATGGGTGGAGCTCTGGAAACACCATATATTTT. Protein sequence: CASSYGWSSGNTIYF. V gene TRBV6-5 combines with J gene TRBJ1-3; D not certain. CDR3 length: 15 amino acids. Trimming took off 3 bases at V and 0 bases at J, with 9 bases between the two ends. CDR1 is MNHEY, CDR2 SVGAGI, per germline.

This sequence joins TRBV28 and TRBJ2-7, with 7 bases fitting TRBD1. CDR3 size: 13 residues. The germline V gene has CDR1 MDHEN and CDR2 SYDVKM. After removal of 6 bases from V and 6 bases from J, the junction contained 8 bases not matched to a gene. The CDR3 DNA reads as TGTGCCAGCAGGCTAGGACAGGTGGGCGAGCAGTACTTC. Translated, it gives CASRLGQVGEQYF.

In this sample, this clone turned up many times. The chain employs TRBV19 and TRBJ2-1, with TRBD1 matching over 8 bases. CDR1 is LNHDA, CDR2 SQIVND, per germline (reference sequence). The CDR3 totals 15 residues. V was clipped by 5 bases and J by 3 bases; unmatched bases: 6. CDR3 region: CASSRGTGVYNEQFF. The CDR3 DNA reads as TGTGCCAGTAGTCGCGGGACAGGAGTCTACAATGAGCAGTTCTTC.

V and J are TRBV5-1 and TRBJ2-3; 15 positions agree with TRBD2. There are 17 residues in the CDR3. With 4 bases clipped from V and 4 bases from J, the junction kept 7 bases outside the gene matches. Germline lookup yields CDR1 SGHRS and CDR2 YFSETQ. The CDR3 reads CASSEGLAGGLADTQYF. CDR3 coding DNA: TGCGCCAGCAGCGAAGGACTAGCGGGGGGGTTAGCAGATACGCAGTATTTT.